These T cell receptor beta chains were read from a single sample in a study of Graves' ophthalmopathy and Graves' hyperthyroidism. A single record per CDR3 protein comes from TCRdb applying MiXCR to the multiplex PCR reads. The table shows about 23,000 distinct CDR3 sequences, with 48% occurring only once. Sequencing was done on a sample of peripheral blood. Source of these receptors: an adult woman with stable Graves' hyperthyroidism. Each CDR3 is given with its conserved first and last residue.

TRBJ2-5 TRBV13 CASSLGVETQYF
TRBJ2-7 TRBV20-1 CSARDPGATVYEQYF
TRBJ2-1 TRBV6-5 CASSYGRSSSYNEQFF
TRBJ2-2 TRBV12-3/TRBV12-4 CASSVTSGPTGELFF
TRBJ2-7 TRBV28 CASTRGLAGIGEQYF
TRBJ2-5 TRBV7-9 CASSLGTSGYQETQYF
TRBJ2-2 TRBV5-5 CASSPGGGRHTGELFF
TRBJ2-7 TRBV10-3 CAIAPGTPSYEQYF
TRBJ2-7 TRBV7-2 CASSDRAGGREQYF
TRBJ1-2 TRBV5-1 CASSRGDREFSGYTF
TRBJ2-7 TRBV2 CASRAGTRTYEQYF
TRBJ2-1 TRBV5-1 CASSSLLAGAYNEQFF
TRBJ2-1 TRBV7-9 CASSELAGGPGNEQFF
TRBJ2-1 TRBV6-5 CASSYSHGIINNEQFF
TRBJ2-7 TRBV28 CASSLTSGSYEQYF
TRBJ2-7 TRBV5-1 CASSRQGTTSYEQYF
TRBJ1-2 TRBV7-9 CASSLGVSGYTF